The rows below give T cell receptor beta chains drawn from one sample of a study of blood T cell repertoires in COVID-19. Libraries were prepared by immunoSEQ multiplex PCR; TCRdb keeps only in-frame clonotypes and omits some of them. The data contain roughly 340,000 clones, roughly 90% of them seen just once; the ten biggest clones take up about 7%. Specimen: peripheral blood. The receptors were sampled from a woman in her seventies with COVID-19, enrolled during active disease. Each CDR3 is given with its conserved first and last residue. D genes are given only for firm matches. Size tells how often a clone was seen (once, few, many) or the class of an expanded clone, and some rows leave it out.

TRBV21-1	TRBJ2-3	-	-	CASSKVPPGQGPAPSTDTQYF	TGTGCCAGCAGCAAAGTTCCACCGGGACAGGGACCCGCACCTAGCACAGATACGCAGTATTTT
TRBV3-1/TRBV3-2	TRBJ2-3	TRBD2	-	CASSQGRGSTDTQYF	TGTGCCAGCAGCCAGGGGCGGGGGAGCACAGATACGCAGTATTTT
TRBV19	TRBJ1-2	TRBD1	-	CASSIGDSAYGYTF	TGTGCCAGTAGTATAGGGGACAGCGCATATGGCTACACCTTC
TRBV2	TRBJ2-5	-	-	CASSERGIAEETQYF	TGTGCCAGCAGTGAACGAGGGATTGCGGAAGAGACCCAGTACTTC
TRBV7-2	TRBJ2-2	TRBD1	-	CASSADRVGTGELFF	TGTGCCAGCAGCGCCGACAGGGTTGGAACCGGGGAGCTGTTTTTT
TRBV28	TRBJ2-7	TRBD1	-	CASTTGTGGKYEQYF	TGTGCCAGCACCACCGGGACAGGGGGCAAATACGAGCAGTACTTC
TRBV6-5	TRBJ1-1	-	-	CASGDWDGGAVAFF	TGTGCCAGCGGGGATTGGGACGGGGGTGCGGTCGCTTTCTTT
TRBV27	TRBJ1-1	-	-	CASSLIPRGTEAFF	TGTGCCAGCAGCCTAATCCCAAGGGGGACTGAAGCTTTCTTT
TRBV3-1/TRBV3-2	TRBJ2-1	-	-	CAAGDNEQFF	TGTGCAGCGGGTGACAATGAGCAGTTCTTC
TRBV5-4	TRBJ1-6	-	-	CASSLGTDNSPLHF	TGTGCCAGCAGCTTGGGGACAGATAATTCACCCCTCCACTTT
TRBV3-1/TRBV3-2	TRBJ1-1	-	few	CASSQVRGNAAFF	TGTGCCAGCAGCCAAGTAAGGGGAAACGCAGCTTTCTTT
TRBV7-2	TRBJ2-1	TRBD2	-	CASSQTGGSYNEQFF	TGTGCCAGCAGCCAGACGGGAGGTTCCTACAATGAGCAGTTCTTC
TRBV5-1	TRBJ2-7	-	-	CASSFLGAPGGGGTYEQYF	TGCGCCAGCAGCTTCCTCGGGGCACCCGGAGGGGGCGGAACCTACGAGCAGTACTTC
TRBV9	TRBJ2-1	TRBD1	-	CASSVGQGGNEQFF	TGTGCCAGCAGCGTCGGACAGGGAGGAAATGAGCAGTTCTTC
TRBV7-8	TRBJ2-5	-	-	CASSLRDRLQETQYF	TGTGCCAGCAGCCTCCGGGATAGGCTGCAAGAGACCCAGTACTTC
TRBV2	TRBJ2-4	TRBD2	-	CASSDRSSGDIQYF	TGTGCCAGCAGTGATCGGTCTAGCGGGGACATTCAGTACTTC
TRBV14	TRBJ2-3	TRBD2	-	CASSPKGLLAGTDTQYF	TGTGCCAGCAGCCCGAAAGGGTTGCTAGCGGGGACAGATACGCAGTATTTT
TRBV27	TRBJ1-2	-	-	CASCPLGGNYGYTF	TGTGCCAGCTGCCCACTCGGCGGTAACTATGGCTACACCTTC
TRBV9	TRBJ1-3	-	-	CASSSPFGATSGNTIYF	TGTGCCAGCAGCTCGCCTTTTGGAGCCACCTCTGGAAACACCATATATTTT
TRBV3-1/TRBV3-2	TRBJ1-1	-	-	CASNLDGANTEAFF	TGTGCCAGCAACCTAGACGGAGCTAACACTGAAGCTTTCTTT
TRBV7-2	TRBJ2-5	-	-	CASSRLGQRAETQYF	TGTGCCAGCAGCCGCCTCGGACAGCGAGCAGAGACCCAGTACTTC
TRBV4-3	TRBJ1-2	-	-	CASSQAQAGGYGYTF	TGCGCCAGCAGCCAAGCTCAGGCAGGTGGCTATGGCTACACCTTC
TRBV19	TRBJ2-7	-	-	CASQRRQGGEQYF	TGTGCCAGCCAAAGGCGGCAGGGAGGCGAGCAGTACTTC
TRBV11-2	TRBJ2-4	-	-	CASSLDGGGPPLAKNIQYF	TGTGCCAGCAGCTTAGATGGCGGGGGCCCACCCCTCGCCAAAAACATTCAGTACTTC
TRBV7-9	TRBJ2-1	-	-	CASTIYNEQFF	TGTGCCAGCACAATATACAATGAGCAGTTCTTC
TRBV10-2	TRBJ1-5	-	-	CASSELAVVGTQPQHF	TGCGCCAGCAGTGAGTTAGCGGTGGTGGGTACTCAGCCCCAGCATTTT
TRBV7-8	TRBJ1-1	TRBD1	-	CASSLGQGEAFF	TGTGCCAGCAGCCTCGGACAGGGCGAAGCTTTCTTT
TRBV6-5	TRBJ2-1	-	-	CASRNGRGPYEQFF	TGTGCCAGCAGGAACGGAAGAGGCCCGTATGAGCAGTTCTTC
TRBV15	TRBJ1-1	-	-	CATSRRRVGTEAFF	TGTGCCACCAGCAGACGGAGGGTGGGCACTGAAGCTTTCTTT
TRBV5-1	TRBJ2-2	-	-	CASSLAGVNTGELFF	TGCGCCAGCAGCTTGGCCGGGGTAAACACCGGGGAGCTGTTTTTT
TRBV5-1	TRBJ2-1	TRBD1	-	CASSLRPGQGGNEQFF	TGCGCCAGCAGCCTGAGGCCGGGACAGGGGGGTAATGAGCAGTTCTTC
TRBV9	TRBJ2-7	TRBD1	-	CASSALGTGGRSEQYF	TGTGCCAGCAGCGCGCTAGGGACAGGGGGCCGGAGCGAGCAGTACTTC
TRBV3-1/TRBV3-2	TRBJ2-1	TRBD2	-	CASSTLEIAGGPREQFF	TGTGCCAGCAGCACTCTAGAGATAGCGGGGGGGCCAAGAGAGCAGTTCTTC
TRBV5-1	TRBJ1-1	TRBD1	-	CASSLTGDTEAFF	TGCGCCAGCAGCTTGACAGGGGACACTGAAGCTTTCTTT